This passage covers 23 T cell receptor beta chains from one sample sequenced in a study of blood T cells in healthy people across ages. The authors ran a second PCR of about 7 to 11 cycles using a sample-barcoded 5' primer and a J-beta primer mix. One entry per CDR3 protein, called by TCRdb with MiXCR from the 5' RACE reads. The table has 1.8 million or so distinct CDR3 sequences, about 39% seen once. The specimen was blood. These receptors were obtained from a human donor in good health.

The chain uses TRBV7-8 and TRBJ2-4; D possibly matches TRBD1 or TRBD2 (5 bases each). The germline V gene encodes CDR1 SGHVS and CDR2 FQNEAQ. The CDR3 runs to 14 residues. The V end lost 1 base, the J end lost 8 bases, and 12 bases lay between the germline ends. The CDR3: CASSLERGEDIQYF. For the CDR3, the DNA is TGTGCCAGCAGCTTAGAGAGAGGGGAAGACATTCAGTACTTC.

The V gene is TRBV27, the J gene TRBJ2-1, with 7 bases fitting TRBD1. Trimming at V came to 6 bases and at J to 6 bases, leaving 5 bases not matched to a gene. This CDR3 spans 13 amino acids. Looked up from germline, CDR1 is MNHEY and CDR2 is SMNVEV (reference sequence). CDR3 in DNA: TGTGCCAGCAGGTGGGCAGGGGGCAATGAGCAGTTCTTC. Translated: CASRWAGGNEQFF.

The V gene is TRBV3-1, the J gene TRBJ1-2; TRBD1 aligns across 7 bases. J lost 3 bases, V lost 0 bases, and 7 bases had no gene match. This CDR3 spans 16 amino acids. Germline V lookup: CDR1 LGHDT, CDR2 YNNKEL (reference sequence). The DNA for the CDR3 is TGTGCCAGCAGCCAAGATTGGGCAGGGGGGGACTATGGCTACACCTTC. Translated: CASSQDWAGGDYGYTF.

This clonotype was picked up a small number of times. This chain joins TRBV20-1 and TRBJ2-7; D is unresolved. There are 13 residues in the CDR3. Germline values: CDR1 DFQATT, CDR2 SNEGSKA (reference sequence). Deletions cut 8 bases from V and 6 bases from J, with 20 bases between. The DNA for the CDR3 is TGCAGTAACGCCCTGTGGACCGGGCCCGAGCAGTACTTC. Translated: CSNALWTGPEQYF.

This clonotype has a single count. The rearrangement joins TRBV6-1 to TRBJ1-2; D remains ambiguous. The CDR3 has 14 residues. The germline V and J ends were trimmed by 3 bases and 6 bases, with 14 bases remaining between them. The germline gives CDR1 MNHNS, CDR2 SASEGT. The CDR3 bases are TGTGCCAGCAGTGATGTCGGTCAAGGTGATGGCTACACCTTC. Translated, it gives CASSDVGQGDGYTF.

The chain recombines TRBV18 with TRBJ2-7; 7 nucleotides match TRBD1. Germline CDR1 and CDR2: KGHSH and LQKENI. V shed 2 bases, J shed 1 base, and the junction held 5 bases outside the gene matches. The CDR3 length is 15 residues. The DNA for the CDR3 is TGTGCCAGCTCACCATACGGGACAGCGTCCTACGAGCAGTACTTC. Translated, it gives CASSPYGTASYEQYF.

The chain joins TRBV7-9 to TRBJ2-5; 9 bases agree with TRBD1. Trimming took 5 bases from V and 7 from J; bases not matched to a gene: 11. The CDR3 is 15 residues long. The V gene's germline CDR1 is SEHNR and CDR2 FQNEAQ (reference sequence). CDR3 DNA: TGTGCCAGCAGCCCAGGGACAGGGCGCGGGGGGACCCAGTACTTC. Translating gives CASSPGTGRGGTQYF.

The chain has TRBV4-1 and TRBJ2-2, with no clear D. CDR1 is MGHRA and CDR2 is YSYEKL in the germline V gene. V shed 0 bases and J shed 6 bases, with 8 bases lying between them. This CDR3 has 14 amino acids. Written as DNA, the CDR3 is TGCGCCAGCAGCCAAGACGGAGAATCCGGGGAGCTGTTTTTT. Translation gives CASSQDGESGELFF.

This clonotype was detected a few times. V gene TRBV7-2 combines with J gene TRBJ2-5; TRBD1 might be the D (5 bases). The V gene's germline CDR1 is SGHTA and CDR2 FQGNSA. The CDR3 contains 14 residues. Trimming pared 5 bases from V and 4 bases from J, leaving 14 bases between. CDR3 protein: CASSQGVNGETQYF. The CDR3, as DNA: TGTGCCAGCAGCCAAGGGGTAAATGGAGAGACCCAGTACTTC. Looking up the rest from reference TRBV7-2 and TRBJ2-5 gives the full variable domain: GAGVSQSPSNKVTEKGKDVELRCDPISGHTALYWYRQSLGQGLEFLIYFQGNSAPDKSGLPSDRFSAERTGGSVSTLTIQRTQQEDSAVYLCASSQGVNGETQYFGPGTRLLVL.

The chain employs TRBV29-1 and TRBJ1-1; TRBD1 might be the D (5 bases). V was clipped by 5 bases and J by 1 base, with 8 bases between them. CDR3 length equals 12 residues. Per germline, CDR1 SQVTM and CDR2 ANQGSEA. This chain's CDR3 is CSVKGANTEAFF. The DNA of the CDR3 is TGCAGCGTTAAAGGGGCGAACACTGAAGCTTTCTTT.

This clonotype was counted between two and nine times. The V call is TRBV2, the J call TRBJ2-3, with a weak D call TRBD1 (5 bases). CDR1 is SNHLY and CDR2 is FYNNEI in the germline V gene. Trimming pared 7 bases from V and 5 bases from J, leaving 16 bases between. The CDR3 totals 14 residues. In nucleotides, the CDR3 is TGTGCCAGCACCCTATATTGGGGCGAAGATACGCAGTATTTT. It is translated as CASTLYWGEDTQYF.

This clonotype was counted only a few times. The chain recombines TRBV15 with TRBJ2-5; D remains ambiguous. Germline V gene sequence: CDR1 LNHNV, CDR2 YYDKDF (reference sequence). Trimming removed 2 bases from V and 4 bases from J, with 11 bases in between. There are 14 residues in the CDR3. The CDR3 is CATSRLWRSETQYF. In DNA form, the CDR3 reads TGTGCCACCAGCAGACTCTGGCGATCAGAGACCCAGTACTTC.

A single count supports this clonotype. This chain uses TRBV27 with TRBJ1-2; 7 nucleotides line up with TRBD1. The CDR3 spans 17 residues. Germline V gives CDR1 MNHEY, CDR2 SMNVEV (reference sequence). Losses at the gene ends were 4 bases for V and 1 base for J; bases not matched to a gene: 12. The CDR3 loop is CASSYSRDSFLNYGYTF. The CDR3 nucleotides read TGTGCCAGCAGTTACTCCCGGGACAGTTTTCTTAACTATGGCTACACCTTC.

The chain is built from TRBV7-2 and TRBJ2-7, with a possible D match to TRBD2 (5 bases). The CDR3 sequence is 13 residues long. Germline V lookup: CDR1 SGHTA, CDR2 FQGNSA. V was clipped by 2 bases and J by 7 bases, with 12 bases between them. The CDR3: CASSLPSLGEQYF. CDR3 DNA: TGTGCCAGCAGCTTACCTAGCTTGGGGGAGCAGTACTTC.

The chain links TRBV24-1 to TRBJ2-5; 8 bases match TRBD1. Germline V CDR1 and CDR2: KGHDR, SFDVKD. CDR3 length equals 14 residues. J lost 3 bases, V lost 4 bases, and 3 bases had no gene match. The CDR3: CATSDPGQEETQYF. In DNA, the CDR3 is TGTGCCACCAGTGACCCGGGACAGGAAGAGACCCAGTACTTC.

A few counts support this clonotype. The gene calls are TRBV14 and TRBJ2-5; 7 bases align to TRBD2. Germline V CDR1 and CDR2: SGHDN, FVKESK. Losses at the gene ends were 3 bases for V and 5 bases for J; bases not matched to a gene: 9. This CDR3 is built from 15 residues. CDR3 bases: TGTGCCAGCAGCCACTTGTCGGGCGGGGGTGAGACCCAGTACTTC. It encodes CASSHLSGGGETQYF.

This clonotype was seen a handful of times. V gene TRBV7-9 combines with J gene TRBJ2-3; TRBD2 matches 8 bases. V dropped 5 bases and J dropped 4; count of bases not matched to a gene: 17. This CDR3 region has 18 residues. Germline V lookup: CDR1 SEHNR, CDR2 FQNEAQ (reference sequence). The CDR3 region has the DNA TGTGCCAGCAGCCCCCGATCGGGCGGGGGGTTACATTCAGATACGCAGTATTTT. Translating gives CASSPRSGGGLHSDTQYF.

The chain recombines TRBV7-9 with TRBJ2-5, with D possibly being TRBD1 or TRBD2 (5 bases each). This CDR3 spans 15 amino acids. V lost 5 bases, J lost 1 base, and 14 bases lay in between. Germline V gene lookup returns CDR1 SEHNR and CDR2 FQNEAQ (reference sequence). The CDR3 loop reads CASSATRDPQETQYF. Here the CDR3 DNA reads TGTGCCAGCAGCGCAACCAGGGACCCCCAAGAGACCCAGTACTTC.

This clonotype was observed a few times. The rearrangement links TRBV5-1 to TRBJ2-1, with 9 bases fitting TRBD2. Germline V CDR1 and CDR2: SGHRS, YFSETQ. The CDR3 runs to 15 residues. V shed 2 bases and J 4 bases; nucleotides not matched to a gene: 4. As DNA, the CDR3 is TGCGCCAGCAGCTTTGGGACTAGCCAATACAATGAGCAGTTCTTC. Protein: CASSFGTSQYNEQFF.

The CDR3 here is CASSLSSRGDTQYF. CDR3 DNA: TGTGCCAGCAGTTTATCATCAAGGGGGGATACGCAGTATTTT. The chain couples TRBV27 to TRBJ2-3; TRBD1 is a possible D gene (6 bases). Germline-derived CDR1 and CDR2 are MNHEY and SMNVEV (reference sequence). The CDR3 covers 14 residues. With 0 bases removed from V and 6 bases from J, the gap between germline ends came to 10 bases.

This clonotype was picked up a small number of times. The V call is TRBV4-3, the J call TRBJ1-2; the D is unclear. Germline V gene data show CDR1 as LGHNA and CDR2 as YSLEER. The CDR3 spans 15 residues. Trimming pared 1 base from V and 4 bases from J, leaving 13 bases between. The CDR3 DNA reads TGCGCCAGCAGCCAAGTTAAGGTTGGAGGCTATGGCTACACCTTC. This translates into CASSQVKVGGYGYTF.

Comments on this clonotype: A read error may be the cause here, since a much bigger clone is one base away. The V call is TRBV4-1, the J call TRBJ1-2; a possible D gene is TRBD1 (5 bases). V was trimmed by 4 bases and J by 9 bases, leaving 18 bases between them. The CDR3 spans 14 residues. Germline CDR1 and CDR2: MGHRA and YSYEKL. CDR3 amino acids: CASSPGDGRSSYTF. CDR3 coding DNA: TGCGCCAGCAGCCCGGGGGACGGGAGATCGAGCTACACCTTC.

This chain joins TRBV20-1 and TRBJ2-7; perhaps TRBD1 as D (5 bases). CDR1 and CDR2 (germline): DFQATT, SNEGSKA (reference sequence). The CDR3 has 12 amino acids. Deletions cut 6 bases from V and 3 bases from J, with 12 bases between. The chain's CDR3 is CSAGRALYEQYF. The DNA of the CDR3 is TGCAGTGCGGGGCGAGCTCTCTACGAGCAGTACTTC.